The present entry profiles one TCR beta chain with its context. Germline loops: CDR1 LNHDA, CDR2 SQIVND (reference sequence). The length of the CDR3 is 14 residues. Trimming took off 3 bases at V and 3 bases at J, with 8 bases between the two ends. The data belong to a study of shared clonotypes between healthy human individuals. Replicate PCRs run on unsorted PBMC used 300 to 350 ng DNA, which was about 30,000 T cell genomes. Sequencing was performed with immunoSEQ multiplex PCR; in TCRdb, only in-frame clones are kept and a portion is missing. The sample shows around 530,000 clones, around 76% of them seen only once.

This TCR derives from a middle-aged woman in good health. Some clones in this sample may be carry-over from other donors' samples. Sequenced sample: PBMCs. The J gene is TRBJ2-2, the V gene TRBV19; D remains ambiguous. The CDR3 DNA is TGTGCCAGTAGTATGGCGCCGTACACCGGGGAGCTGTTTTTT. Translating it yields CASSMAPYTGELFF. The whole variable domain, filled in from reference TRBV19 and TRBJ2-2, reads DGGITQSPKYLFRKEGQNVTLSCEQNLNHDAMYWYRQDPGQGLRLIYYSQIVNDFQKGDIAEGYSVSREKKESFPLTVTSAQKNPTAFYLCASSMAPYTGELFFGEGSRLTVL.